Presented here are 2 T cell receptor beta chains from one specimen sequenced in a study of cytomegalovirus exposure and HLA in healthy donors (dated by TCRdb to 2016 to 2017). The method was the immunoSEQ multiplex PCR assay. The multiplex PCR relied on a mix of 60 forward primers for TCR Vbeta segments and 13 reverse primers for TCR Jbeta segments. Not all clones reach the TCRdb copy of this immuneACCESS table, which keeps in-frame sequences only. Checked studies attribute under half of the gap to unresolved V genes and leave the rest unexplained. The sample records more than 90,000 clones, roughly 68% of which are singletons. 8% to 9.5% of the sample is taken by the ten largest. Sequencing was performed on PBMCs. These receptors came from a man younger than 45 in good health and CMV-seropositive.

In its sample, this clone was seen a few times. The genes are TRBV19 and TRBJ1-2; D is possibly TRBD1 (6 bases). V shed 5 bases and J shed 4 bases, with 14 bases lying between them. The CDR3 has 14 residues. Germline V gives CDR1 LNHDA, CDR2 SQIVND (reference sequence). The CDR3 spells CASSPQEGGYGYTF. CDR3 in DNA: TGTGCCAGTAGTCCCCAGGAAGGGGGCTATGGCTACACCTTC.

The J gene is TRBJ2-7, the V gene TRBV11-1, with D maybe TRBD2 (6 bases). V was clipped by 5 bases and J by 6 bases, with 14 bases between them. Germline-derived CDR1 and CDR2 are SGHAT and FQDESV (reference sequence). This CDR3 is 13 amino acids long. CDR3 in amino acids: CASSPPGGVEQYV. The CDR3 nucleotides are TGTGCCAGCAGCCCCCCCGGGGGTGTCGAGCAGTACGTC.